The TCR beta chain under discussion was sequenced for a study of blood T cell repertoires in COVID-19. TCRdb keeps only in-frame clones here, not all; method: immunoSEQ multiplex PCR. The data contain more than 300,000 clones, roughly 86% of them singletons. The CDR3 sequence is 14 residues long. V was trimmed by 8 bases and J by 4 bases, leaving 16 bases between them. In germline, CDR1 is LNHDA, CDR2 SQIVND (reference sequence). The sample was peripheral blood. The chain combines TRBV19 with TRBJ2-3; D possibly corresponds to TRBD1 (6 bases). The TCR originated in a woman aged 30 to 39 with COVID-19, enrolled during active disease. CDR3 sequence: CASRSTGPADTQYF. CDR3 DNA: TGTGCCAGTCGGTCGACAGGCCCGGCAGATACGCAGTATTTT.